A single sample gave rise to the 15 T cell receptor beta chains below, sequenced in a study of blood T cell repertoires in COVID-19. Here immunoSEQ multiplex PCR was the method, and the copy in TCRdb shows in-frame clones only, minus some. The repertoire includes under 200,000 clones, approximately 87% of them detected once, and approximately 4% sits in the top ten. Sequencing was done on a sample of peripheral blood. The receptors derive from a man aged 18 to 30 with active or convalescent COVID-19.

The rearrangement links TRBV29-1 to TRBJ1-4, with unresolved D. Germline V gene data show CDR1 as SQVTM and CDR2 as ANQGSEA. V gave up 5 bases and J gave up 8 bases, with 15 bases separating them. The CDR3 length is 13 residues. DNA for the CDR3: TGCAGCGTTCGCCGGGCGGGTAACGAAAAACTGTTTTTT. It specifies CSVRRAGNEKLFF.

This clone was picked up a small number of times. The chain joins TRBV7-9 to TRBJ1-5, with unresolved D. Deletions cut 0 bases from V and 9 bases from J, with 12 bases between. Germline V gives CDR1 SEHNR, CDR2 FQNEAQ (reference sequence). This CDR3 is 14 amino acids long. CDR3 sequence (DNA): TGTGCCAGCAGCTTAGCTGGCTGGGCAGGGCCCCAGCATTTT. It is translated as CASSLAGWAGPQHF.

CDR3 sequence reads: CASSLGQGANQPQHF. The CDR3 DNA is TGTGCCAGCAGCTTGGGACAGGGGGCGAATCAGCCCCAGCATTTT. This rearrangement joins TRBV5-4 to TRBJ1-5; 10 positions agree with TRBD1. The germline V gene encodes CDR1 SGHNT and CDR2 YYREEE (reference sequence). The CDR3 is 15 amino acids. The V segment lost 0 bases and the J segment 4 bases; nucleotides outside the gene matches: 1.

V gene TRBV6-5 combines with J gene TRBJ1-1; D may be TRBD1 (5 bases). V was pared by 6 bases and J by 4 bases, with 12 bases between. The CDR3 has 13 amino acids. Germline V lookup: CDR1 MNHEY, CDR2 SVGAGI. CDR3 nucleotides: TGTGCCAGCAGGCCCCCCGGGGGCACTGAAGCTTTCTTT. It codes for CASRPPGGTEAFF.

This chain uses TRBV27 with TRBJ1-5; 7 bases map to TRBD1. Trimming took 3 bases from V and 1 from J; bases not matched to a gene: 0. CDR1 MNHEY and CDR2 SMNVEV come from the germline V gene (reference sequence). The CDR3 spans 14 residues. DNA for the CDR3: TGTGCCAGCAGTTTCAGGGGGAGCAATCAGCCCCAGCATTTT. Amino acids: CASSFRGSNQPQHF.

This sequence joins TRBV19 and TRBJ1-1; 7 bases are a match to TRBD1. Germline trimming cut 6 bases from V and 0 bases from J; bases unmatched to any gene: 7. Germline lookup yields CDR1 LNHDA and CDR2 SQIVND (reference sequence). The CDR3 length is 15 residues. The DNA for the CDR3 is TGTGCCAGTAGGCCTACGGACAGGTTGAACACTGAAGCTTTCTTT. Protein product: CASRPTDRLNTEAFF.

V usage is TRBV5-1 and J usage is TRBJ2-2, with TRBD1 as a possible D gene (6 bases). Trimming removed 9 bases at V and 3 bases at J, with 18 bases between. CDR3 size: 15 residues. The germline V gene encodes CDR1 SGHRS and CDR2 YFSETQ. CDR3 bases: TGCGCCACTACCACTACAGGGACGGACACCGGGGAGCTGTTTTTT. It specifies CATTTTGTDTGELFF.

This clone was counted only a few times. The chain employs TRBV25-1 and TRBJ1-2; perhaps TRBD1 as D (6 bases). V shed 6 bases and J shed 4 bases, with 12 bases lying between them. CDR1 and CDR2 from the germline V gene are MGHDK and SYGVNS. This CDR3 contains 13 residues. CDR3 protein: CASRQTGRYGYTF. In nucleotides, the CDR3 is TGTGCCAGCAGACAGACAGGACGCTATGGCTACACCTTC.

The genes are TRBV19 and TRBJ2-5, with a weak D call TRBD2 (5 bases). V was cut by 3 bases and J by 9 bases, with 14 bases left in between. The CDR3 spans 13 residues. Germline values: CDR1 LNHDA, CDR2 SQIVND (reference sequence). In DNA, the CDR3 is TGTGCCAGTAGTATCTCGGTTTGGGGAGCCCAGTACTTC. This sequence encodes CASSISVWGAQYF.

The chain employs TRBV6-6 and TRBJ2-6; D is possibly TRBD2 (5 bases). V was clipped by 7 bases and J by 0 bases, with 10 bases between them. This CDR3 contains 15 residues. CDR1 and CDR2 from the germline V gene are MNHNY and SVGAGI (reference sequence). CDR3 region: CASTRDSSGANVLTF. Written as DNA, the CDR3 is TGTGCCAGCACCCGGGATTCCTCTGGGGCCAACGTCCTGACTTTC.

The rearrangement joins TRBV4-3 to TRBJ2-7, with D uncertain. Trimming stripped 3 bases from V and 5 bases from J, with 17 bases between. This CDR3 has 15 residues. The germline CDR1 and CDR2 sequences are LGHNA and YSLEER. The CDR3 sequence is CASSHLLNGEDEQYF. The CDR3 DNA is TGCGCCAGCAGCCATCTACTAAATGGAGAGGACGAGCAGTACTTC.

The chain combines TRBV6-2 or TRBV6-3 with TRBJ2-1; TRBD1 matches 8 bases. Germline CDR1 is MNHEY and CDR2 is SVGEGT. The V gene end was trimmed by 5 bases and the J gene end by 9 bases; junction bases not matched to a gene: 9. This CDR3 has 14 residues. The CDR3 region has the DNA TGTGCCAGCAGTGCCGGGACAGGTTCAGCTGAGCAGTTCTTC. Its protein product is CASSAGTGSAEQFF.

V is TRBV28 and J is TRBJ1-2; possible D gene TRBD1, 6 bases. V was pared by 2 bases and J by 10 bases, with 14 bases between. The germline V gene encodes CDR1 MDHEN and CDR2 SYDVKM. The CDR3 covers 13 residues. The CDR3 region has the DNA TGTGCCAGCAGTTTAGCAGGGGTCCGACACTACACCTTC. It encodes CASSLAGVRHYTF.

The rearrangement links TRBV7-9 to TRBJ1-2; D uncertain. Germline V lookup: CDR1 SEHNR, CDR2 FQNEAQ (reference sequence). CDR3 length: 13 residues. Between the trimmed V and J ends, which lost 1 base and 4 bases, there was a span of 7 bases. The CDR3 DNA sequence: TGTGCCAGCAGCTTAGGCTCGGGCTATGGCTACACCTTC. Translation gives CASSLGSGYGYTF.

A remark on this clone: At the DNA level, this CDR3 is encoded by other sequences in the same sample as well. The rearrangement links TRBV12-3 or TRBV12-4 to TRBJ1-1; D gene uncertain. The CDR3 length is 13 residues. V was pared by 4 bases and J by 1 base, with 7 bases between. The CDR3 reads CASSYTANTEAFF. In nucleotides, the CDR3 is TGTGCCAGCAGTTACACAGCGAACACTGAAGCTTTCTTT.